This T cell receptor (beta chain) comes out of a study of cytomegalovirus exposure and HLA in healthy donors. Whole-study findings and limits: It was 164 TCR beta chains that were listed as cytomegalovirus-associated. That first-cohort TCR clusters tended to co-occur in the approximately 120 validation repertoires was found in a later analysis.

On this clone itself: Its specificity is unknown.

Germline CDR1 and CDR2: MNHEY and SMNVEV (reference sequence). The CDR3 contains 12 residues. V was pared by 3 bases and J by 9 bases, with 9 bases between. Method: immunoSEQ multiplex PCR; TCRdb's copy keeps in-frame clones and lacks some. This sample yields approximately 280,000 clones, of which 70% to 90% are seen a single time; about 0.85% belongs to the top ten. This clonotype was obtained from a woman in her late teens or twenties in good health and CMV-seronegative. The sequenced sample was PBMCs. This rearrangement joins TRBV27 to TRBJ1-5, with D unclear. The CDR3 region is CASSFPGTPQHF. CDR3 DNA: TGTGCCAGCAGTTTCCCAGGTACGCCCCAGCATTTT.